This passage covers 3 T cell receptor beta chains from one sample sequenced in a study of PD-L1 blockade in urothelial cancer. Clones were read by immunoSEQ multiplex PCR, and TCRdb kept only the in-frame ones, dropping some. The data hold more than 40,000 clones, with approximately 85% observed a single time. The time point was: pretreatment peripheral blood. The input for sequencing was PBMCs, taken around atezolizumab (anti-PD-L1) treatment. The source is a man in his fifties with urothelial cancer.

The chain joins TRBV14 to TRBJ2-7; TRBD2 aligns across 8 bases. Per the germline V gene, CDR1 is SGHDN and CDR2 is FVKESK. This CDR3 has 15 residues. V lost 1 base to trimming and J lost 1 base; unmatched junction nucleotides: 3. Here the CDR3 DNA reads TGTGCCAGCAGCCAAGGGACTAGCAGTTCCTACGAGCAGTACTTC. Translating gives CASSQGTSSSYEQYF.

This clone was seen a few times. V usage is TRBV7-9 and J usage is TRBJ2-1; D is uncertain. Trimming took 1 base from V and 12 from J, leaving 10 bases between them. Germline V lookup: CDR1 SEHNR, CDR2 FQNEAQ (reference sequence). This CDR3 contains 12 residues. CDR3 residues: CASSLGARRQFF. CDR3 DNA sequence: TGTGCCAGCAGCTTAGGGGCGCGTCGGCAGTTCTTC.

The chain carries TRBV5-6 and TRBJ2-7; D might be TRBD1 (5 bases). The germline gives CDR1 SGHDT, CDR2 YYEEEE. The CDR3 spans 14 residues. Trimming shortened V by 0 bases and J by 7 bases, and 14 bases separated the two germline ends. The CDR3 reads CASSLGLDPGEQYV. The CDR3 DNA is TGTGCCAGCAGCTTGGGGTTGGACCCAGGGGAGCAGTACGTC.